Below, one T cell receptor beta chain is given with its context. One end of the junction varies from germline; a read error may be responsible. Method: immunoSEQ multiplex PCR; TCRdb's copy keeps in-frame clones and lacks some. The sample has some 35,000 clones; more than 70% are singletons. This record comes from a study of radiotherapy plus CTLA-4 blockade in lung cancer. The CDR3 spans 16 residues. Looked up from germline, CDR1 is SGDLS and CDR2 is YYNGEE. Material: peripheral blood, obtained from a patient treated with radiotherapy plus ipilimumab. The rearrangement links TRBV9 to TRBJ2-1, with D tentatively TRBD2 (5 bases). This TCR derives from a human donor with non-small cell lung cancer who had stable disease on radiotherapy plus ipilimumab. The CDR3 protein is CACSPEGSSSYNEQFF. CDR3 coding DNA: TGTGCCTGCAGCCCCGAGGGCTCGAGCTCCTACAATGAGCAGTTCTTC.